This TCR beta chain was recorded in a study of T cells in localized non-small cell lung cancer. Points from the study as a whole: The study sequenced only one region of the tumor. As a result, intratumor heterogeneity could not be excluded and remains possible. Among blood samples, higher T cell density accompanied longer overall survival. The study found T cell clonality highest in uninvolved adjacent lung, above tumor. Detection in adjacent lung was observed for a median roughly 57 of the top 100 tumor clones.

Only in-frame clones appear in the TCRdb table, and some are missing; sequencing was by immunoSEQ multiplex PCR. The table has approximately 80,000 clones, around 81% seen once. Points on this clone: The antigen remains undetermined.

Material: peripheral blood, obtained before any cancer treatment. This clonotype was obtained from a female donor over 55 with stage I lung adenocarcinoma.

CDR3 loop: CASSVPGQGPYEQYF. CDR3 coding DNA: TGTGCCAGCAGCGTACCGGGACAGGGACCCTACGAGCAGTACTTC. The chain couples TRBV7-6 to TRBJ2-7; 9 positions match TRBD1. Trimming cost V 5 bases and J 2 bases; bases outside gene matches: 7. Germline lookup yields CDR1 SGHVS and CDR2 FNYEAQ. CDR3 length: 15 residues.